The clone carrying this TCR beta chain has more than one count but fewer than ten. These data belong to a study of blood T cells in healthy people across ages. PCR was performed a second time for about 6 to 11 cycles using a sample-barcoded 5' primer and a J-beta primer mix. TCRdb independently ran MiXCR on the 5' RACE reads; one entry per CDR3 protein. Among fewer than 950,000 distinct CDR3 sequences listed, approximately 35% were seen once. Germline V lookup: CDR1 MNHEY, CDR2 SVGAGI. The CDR3 sequence is 12 residues long. V lost 6 bases to trimming and J lost 2 bases, with 6 bases between them. This sequence joins TRBV6-5 and TRBJ2-3; D is unresolved. The sequenced material came from blood. This receptor was obtained from a man younger than 35 in good health. In DNA form, the CDR3 reads TGTGCCAGCAGCTCGGCCACAGATACGCAGTATTTT. Amino acid sequence: CASSSATDTQYF.